This TCR beta chain stems from a study of shared clonotypes between healthy human individuals. Clones were sequenced by immunoSEQ multiplex PCR, and TCRdb holds only the in-frame ones, with some missing. The sample includes 2 million to 2.5 million clones, 93% of them seen just once. Comments on this clone: Antigen: not known. Other DNA sequences in the sample encode the same CDR3.

Findings and caveats of the study: Clonotypes which were not shared had lower generation probabilities than clonotypes that all four donors shared.

The CDR3 is 13 residues long. Germline loops: CDR1 SGHRS, CDR2 YFSETQ. Trimming shortened V by 1 base and J by 1 base, and 4 bases separated the two germline ends. The chain joins TRBV5-1 to TRBJ2-3; no definite D call. Sequencing used naive CD4+ T cells from PBMCs. Subset of the sample: CD45RA+ positively selected. The clonotype comes from a man younger than 35 in good health. Some clones in this sample may be carry-over from other donors' samples. The CDR3 DNA reads TGCGCCAGCAGCTTGCCTGGCACAGATACGCAGTATTTT. Its protein is CASSLPGTDTQYF.